The T cell receptor beta chain under discussion was sequenced for a study of response to subunit inactivated influenza vaccine. General study findings and limits: The authors proposed limited new T cell recruitment per seasonal influenza vaccination.

The CDR3 runs to 17 residues. Germline V gives CDR1 KGHDR, CDR2 SFDVKD. V dropped 1 base and J dropped 6; count of bases not matched to a gene: 8. TCRdb processed the RT-PCR reads anew with MiXCR; each CDR3 protein has one entry. Among roughly 780,000 distinct CDR3 sequences, about 18% were seen once, and the ten largest hold about a tenth. About this clonotype: Its antigen is not known.

This TCR was sampled from a man between 45 and 60 years old who received an inactivated influenza vaccine. The specimen comprised PBMCs from blood, sampled roughly 5 days after vaccination. J is TRBJ2-1 and V is TRBV24-1, with TRBD2 matching 10 bases. CDR3 residues: CATSDFRRTSGTNEQFF. DNA for the CDR3: TGTGCCACCAGTGATTTTAGGCGAACTAGCGGGACCAATGAGCAGTTCTTC.